The TCR beta chain under discussion was sequenced for a study of cytomegalovirus exposure and HLA in healthy donors. Study outcomes and limitations: Researchers catalogued approximately 170 TCR beta chains as cytomegalovirus-associated.

Only in-frame clones appear in the TCRdb table, and some are missing; sequencing was by immunoSEQ multiplex PCR. The data show 200,000 to 300,000 clones, with about 86% seen just once and around 1.3% held by the top ten. To note about this clone: The antigen is not known.

The CDR3 extends over 18 amino acids. CDR1 and CDR2 from the germline V gene are SGHTA and FQGNSA. The V segment lost 4 bases and the J segment 6 bases; nucleotides outside the gene matches: 16. This clonotype was obtained from a woman aged 25 to 39 in good health and CMV-seropositive. Sequencing was carried out using PBMCs. V usage is TRBV7-2 and J usage is TRBJ2-1, with 9 bases matching TRBD1. CDR3 protein: CASSSTFGGTGSGNEQFF. The CDR3, as DNA: TGTGCCAGCAGCTCGACGTTTGGAGGGACAGGGTCCGGCAATGAGCAGTTCTTC. Looking up the rest from reference TRBV7-2 and TRBJ2-1 gives the full variable domain: GAGVSQSPSNKVTEKGKDVELRCDPISGHTALYWYRQSLGQGLEFLIYFQGNSAPDKSGLPSDRFSAERTGGSVSTLTIQRTQQEDSAVYLCASSSTFGGTGSGNEQFFGPGTRLTVL.